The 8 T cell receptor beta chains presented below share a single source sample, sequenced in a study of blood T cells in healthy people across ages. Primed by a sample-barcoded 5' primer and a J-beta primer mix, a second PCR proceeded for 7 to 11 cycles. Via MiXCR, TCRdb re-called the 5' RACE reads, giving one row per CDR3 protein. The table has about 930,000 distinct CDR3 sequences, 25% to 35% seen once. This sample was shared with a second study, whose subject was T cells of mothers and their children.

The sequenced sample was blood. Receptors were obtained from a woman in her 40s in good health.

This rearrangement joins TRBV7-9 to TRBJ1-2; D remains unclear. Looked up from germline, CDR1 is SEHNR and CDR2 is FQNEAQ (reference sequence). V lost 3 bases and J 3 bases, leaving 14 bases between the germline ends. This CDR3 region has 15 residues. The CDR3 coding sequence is TGTGCCAGCAGCTTCGATTCCGGGCTTCACTATGGCTACACCTTC. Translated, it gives CASSFDSGLHYGYTF.

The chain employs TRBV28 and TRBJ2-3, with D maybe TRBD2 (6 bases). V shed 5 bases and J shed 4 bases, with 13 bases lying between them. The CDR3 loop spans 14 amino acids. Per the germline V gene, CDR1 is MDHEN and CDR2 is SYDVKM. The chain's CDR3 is CASSQTSSADTQYF. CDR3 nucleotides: TGTGCCAGCAGTCAGACCTCTAGCGCAGATACGCAGTATTTT.

CDR3 in DNA: TGTGCCAGCAGCTTGGCCGGACAGCCCTTCAGGCCCCAGCATTTT. It yields the protein CASSLAGQPFRPQHF. V is TRBV5-6 and J is TRBJ1-5; tentatively, D is TRBD1 (6 bases). CDR1 and CDR2 from the germline V gene are SGHDT and YYEEEE. This CDR3 has 15 residues. Trimming took 0 bases from V and 9 from J, leaving 16 bases between them. Looking up the rest from reference TRBV5-6 and TRBJ1-5 gives the full variable domain: DAGVTQSPTHLIKTRGQQVTLRCSPKSGHDTVSWYQQALGQGPQFIFQYYEEEERQRGNFPDRFSGHQFPNYSSELNVNALLLGDSALYLCASSLAGQPFRPQHFGDGTRLSIL.

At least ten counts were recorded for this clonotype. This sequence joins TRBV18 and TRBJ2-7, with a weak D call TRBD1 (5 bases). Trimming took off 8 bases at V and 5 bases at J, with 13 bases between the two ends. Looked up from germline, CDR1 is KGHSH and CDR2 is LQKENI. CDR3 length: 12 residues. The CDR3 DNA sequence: TGTGCCAGCAGCCCAGGGTCCGACGAGCAGTACTTC. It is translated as CASSPGSDEQYF.

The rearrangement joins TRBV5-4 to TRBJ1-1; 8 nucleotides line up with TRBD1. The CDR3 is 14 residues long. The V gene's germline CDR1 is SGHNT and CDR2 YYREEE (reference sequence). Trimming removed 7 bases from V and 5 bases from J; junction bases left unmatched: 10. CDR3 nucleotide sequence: TGTGCCAGCGGCCGTGGACAGGGAGTGACTGAAGCTTTCTTT. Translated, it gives CASGRGQGVTEAFF.

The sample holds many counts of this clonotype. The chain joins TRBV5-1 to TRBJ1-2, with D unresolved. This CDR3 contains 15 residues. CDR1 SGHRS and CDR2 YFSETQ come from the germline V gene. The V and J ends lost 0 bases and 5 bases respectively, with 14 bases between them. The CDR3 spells CASSLGNTLDYGYTF. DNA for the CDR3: TGCGCCAGCAGCTTGGGGAACACCCTCGATTATGGCTACACCTTC.

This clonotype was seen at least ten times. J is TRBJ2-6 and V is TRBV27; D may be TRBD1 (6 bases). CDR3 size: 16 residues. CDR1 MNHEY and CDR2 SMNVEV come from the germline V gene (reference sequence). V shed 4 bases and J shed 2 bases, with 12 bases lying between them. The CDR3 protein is CASSSLDSTGANVLTF. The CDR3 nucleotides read TGTGCCAGCAGTTCTTTGGACAGTACTGGGGCCAACGTCCTGACTTTC.

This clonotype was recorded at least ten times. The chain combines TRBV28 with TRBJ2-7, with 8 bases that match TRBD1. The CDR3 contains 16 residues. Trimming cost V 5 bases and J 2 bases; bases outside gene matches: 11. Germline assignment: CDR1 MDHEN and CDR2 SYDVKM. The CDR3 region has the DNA TGTGCCAGCAGTCCCTCCGGGACAGGAAACGCCTACGAGCAGTACTTC. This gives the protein CASSPSGTGNAYEQYF. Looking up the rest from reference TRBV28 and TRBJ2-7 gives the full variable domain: DVKVTQSSRYLVKRTGEKVFLECVQDMDHENMFWYRQDPGLGLRLIYFSYDVKMKEKGDIPEGYSVSREKKERFSLILESASTNQTSMYLCASSPSGTGNAYEQYFGPGTRLTVT.